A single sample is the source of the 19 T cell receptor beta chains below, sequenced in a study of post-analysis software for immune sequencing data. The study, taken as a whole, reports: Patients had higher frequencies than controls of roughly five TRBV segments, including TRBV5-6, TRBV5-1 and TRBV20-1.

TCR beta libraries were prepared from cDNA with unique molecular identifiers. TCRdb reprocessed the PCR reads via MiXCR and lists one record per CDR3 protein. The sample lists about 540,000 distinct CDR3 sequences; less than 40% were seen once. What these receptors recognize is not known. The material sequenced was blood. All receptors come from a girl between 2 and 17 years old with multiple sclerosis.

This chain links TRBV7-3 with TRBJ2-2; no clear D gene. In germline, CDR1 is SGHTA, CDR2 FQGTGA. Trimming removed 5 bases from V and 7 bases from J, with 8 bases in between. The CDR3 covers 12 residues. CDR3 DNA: TGTGCCAGCAGCCCGGTAATCGGGGAGCTGTTTTTT. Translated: CASSPVIGELFF.

The CDR3 nucleotides are TGCAGCGTTGCACCGCCCAGCTCTGGGGCCAACGTCCTGACTTTC. As protein: CSVAPPSSGANVLTF. The V gene is TRBV29-1, the J gene TRBJ2-6; D gene uncertain. Trimming stripped 4 bases from V and 0 bases from J, with 10 bases between. The germline CDR1 and CDR2 sequences are SQVTM and ANQGSEA. This CDR3 has 15 amino acids.

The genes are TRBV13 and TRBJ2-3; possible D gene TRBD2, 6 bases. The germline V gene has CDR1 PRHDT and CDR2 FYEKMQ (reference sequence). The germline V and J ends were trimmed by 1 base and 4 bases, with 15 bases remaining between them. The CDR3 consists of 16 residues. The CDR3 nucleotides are TGTGCCAGCAGCTTAGTAGGCTTATCTAGCGCAGATACGCAGTATTTT. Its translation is CASSLVGLSSADTQYF. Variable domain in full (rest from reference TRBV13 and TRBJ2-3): AAGVIQSPRHLIKEKRETATLKCYPIPRHDTVYWYQQGPGQDPQFLISFYEKMQSDKGSIPDRFSAQQFSDYHSELNMSSLELGDSALYFCASSLVGLSSADTQYFGPGTRLTVL.

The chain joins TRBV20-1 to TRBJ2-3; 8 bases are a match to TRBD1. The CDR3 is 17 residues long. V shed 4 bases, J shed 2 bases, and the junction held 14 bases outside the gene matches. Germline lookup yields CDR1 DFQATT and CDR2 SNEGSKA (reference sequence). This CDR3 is CSAKDLGGQAVTDTQYF. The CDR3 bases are TGCAGTGCTAAAGATCTAGGGGGACAGGCTGTCACAGATACGCAGTATTTT.

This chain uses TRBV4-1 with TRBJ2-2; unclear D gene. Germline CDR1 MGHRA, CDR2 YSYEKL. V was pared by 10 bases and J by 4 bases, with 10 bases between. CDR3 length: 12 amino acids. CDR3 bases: TGCGCCATGGGGTCGGGCACCGGGGAGCTGTTTTTT. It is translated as CAMGSGTGELFF.

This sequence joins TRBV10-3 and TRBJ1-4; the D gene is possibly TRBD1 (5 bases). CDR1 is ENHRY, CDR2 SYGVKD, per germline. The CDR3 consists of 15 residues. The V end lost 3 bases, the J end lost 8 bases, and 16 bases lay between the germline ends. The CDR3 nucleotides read TGTGCCATCAGTGACGGCGGAGGTAGGGGCGAAAAACTGTTTTTT. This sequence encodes CAISDGGGRGEKLFF.

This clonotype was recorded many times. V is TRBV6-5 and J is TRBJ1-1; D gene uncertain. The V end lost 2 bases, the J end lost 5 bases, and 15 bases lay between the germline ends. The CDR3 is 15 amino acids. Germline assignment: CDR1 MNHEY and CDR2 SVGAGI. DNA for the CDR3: TGTGCCAGCAGTTACCGACCCCTCCGGGTGACTGAAGCTTTCTTT. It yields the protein CASSYRPLRVTEAFF.

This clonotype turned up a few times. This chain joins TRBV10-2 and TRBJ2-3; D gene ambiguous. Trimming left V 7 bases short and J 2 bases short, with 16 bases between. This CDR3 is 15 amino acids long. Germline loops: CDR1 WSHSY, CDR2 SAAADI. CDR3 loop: CASTLLSPLTDTQYF. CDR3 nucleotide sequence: TGCGCCAGCACGCTCCTCTCTCCCCTCACAGATACGCAGTATTTT.

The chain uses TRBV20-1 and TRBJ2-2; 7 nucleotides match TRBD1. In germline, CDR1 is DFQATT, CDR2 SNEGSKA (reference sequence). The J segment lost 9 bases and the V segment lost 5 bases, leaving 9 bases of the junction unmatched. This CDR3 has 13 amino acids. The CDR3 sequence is CSAHRQGSRELFF. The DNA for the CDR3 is TGCAGTGCTCACCGACAGGGTTCGAGGGAGCTGTTTTTT.

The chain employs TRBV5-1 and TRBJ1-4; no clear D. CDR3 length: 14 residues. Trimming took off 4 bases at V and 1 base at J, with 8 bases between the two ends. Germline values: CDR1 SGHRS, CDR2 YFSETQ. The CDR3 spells CASSPDLTNEKLFF. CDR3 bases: TGCGCCAGCAGCCCAGACCTAACTAATGAAAAACTGTTTTTT.

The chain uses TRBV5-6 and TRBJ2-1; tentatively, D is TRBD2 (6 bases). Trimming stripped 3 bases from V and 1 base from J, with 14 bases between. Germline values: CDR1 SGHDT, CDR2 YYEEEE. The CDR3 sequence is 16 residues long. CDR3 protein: CASSSVPGTSYNEQFF. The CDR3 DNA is TGTGCCAGCAGCTCCGTTCCCGGGACTTCCTACAATGAGCAGTTCTTC.

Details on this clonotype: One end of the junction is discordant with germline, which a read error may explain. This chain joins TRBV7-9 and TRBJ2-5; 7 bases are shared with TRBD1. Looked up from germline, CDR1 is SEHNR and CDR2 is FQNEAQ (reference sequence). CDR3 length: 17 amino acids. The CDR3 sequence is CVSSSPSPGGSQETQYF. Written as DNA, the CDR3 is TGTGTCAGCAGCTCCCCTTCCCCAGGGGGATCCCAAGAGACCCAGTACTTC.

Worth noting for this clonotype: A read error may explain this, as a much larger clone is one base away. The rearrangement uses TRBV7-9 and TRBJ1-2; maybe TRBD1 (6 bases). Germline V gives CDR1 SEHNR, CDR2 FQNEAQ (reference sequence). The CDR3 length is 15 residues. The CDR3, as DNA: TGTGCCGGCAGCCGTCCCGGGACACCACTCTATGGCTACACCTTC. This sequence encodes CAGSRPGTPLYGYTF. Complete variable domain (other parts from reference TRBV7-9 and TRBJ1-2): DTGVSQNPRHKITKRGQNVTFRCDPISEHNRLYWYRQTLGQGPEFLTYFQNEAQLEKSRLLSDRFSAERPKGSFSTLEIQRTEQGDSAMYLCAGSRPGTPLYGYTFGSGTRLTVV.

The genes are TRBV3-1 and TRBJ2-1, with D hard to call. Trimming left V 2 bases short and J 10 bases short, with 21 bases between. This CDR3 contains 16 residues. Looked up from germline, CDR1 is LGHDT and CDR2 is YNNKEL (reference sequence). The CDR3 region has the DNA TGTGCCAGCAGCCAATTTCCAGGTCTCACTTCCTACGAGCAGTTCTTC. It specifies CASSQFPGLTSYEQFF.

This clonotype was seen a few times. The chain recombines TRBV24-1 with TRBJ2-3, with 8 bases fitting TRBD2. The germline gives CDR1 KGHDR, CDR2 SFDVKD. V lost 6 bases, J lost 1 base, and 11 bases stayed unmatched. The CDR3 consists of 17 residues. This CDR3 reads CATSPISGGVRTDTQYF. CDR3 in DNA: TGTGCCACCAGTCCTATCAGCGGGGGAGTTCGCACAGATACGCAGTATTTT.

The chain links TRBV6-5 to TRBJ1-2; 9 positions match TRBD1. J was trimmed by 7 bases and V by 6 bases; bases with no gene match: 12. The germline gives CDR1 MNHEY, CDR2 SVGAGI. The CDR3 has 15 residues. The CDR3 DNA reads TGTGCCAGCAGCCCAAGGGGGACAGGGAGAGGTGGCTACACCTTC. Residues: CASSPRGTGRGGYTF.

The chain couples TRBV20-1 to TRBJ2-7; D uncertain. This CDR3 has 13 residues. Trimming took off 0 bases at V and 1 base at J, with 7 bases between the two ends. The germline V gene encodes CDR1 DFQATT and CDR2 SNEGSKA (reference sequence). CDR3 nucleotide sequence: TGCAGTGCTAGAGATGTAAGTTCCTACGAGCAGTACTTC. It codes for CSARDVSSYEQYF.

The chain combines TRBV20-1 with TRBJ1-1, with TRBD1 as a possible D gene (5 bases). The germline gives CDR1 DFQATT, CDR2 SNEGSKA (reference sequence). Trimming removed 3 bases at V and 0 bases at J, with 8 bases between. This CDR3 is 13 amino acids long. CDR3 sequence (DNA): TGCAGTGCTAGTGGGGGAATGAACACTGAAGCTTTCTTT. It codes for CSASGGMNTEAFF.

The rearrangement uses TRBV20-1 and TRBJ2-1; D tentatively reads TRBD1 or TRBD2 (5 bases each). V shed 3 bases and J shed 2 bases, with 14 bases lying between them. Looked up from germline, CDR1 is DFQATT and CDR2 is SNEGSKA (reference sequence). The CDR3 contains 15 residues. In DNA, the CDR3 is TGCAGTGCTAGGCCGGGACCGGGACCCTACAATGAGCAGTTCTTC. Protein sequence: CSARPGPGPYNEQFF.